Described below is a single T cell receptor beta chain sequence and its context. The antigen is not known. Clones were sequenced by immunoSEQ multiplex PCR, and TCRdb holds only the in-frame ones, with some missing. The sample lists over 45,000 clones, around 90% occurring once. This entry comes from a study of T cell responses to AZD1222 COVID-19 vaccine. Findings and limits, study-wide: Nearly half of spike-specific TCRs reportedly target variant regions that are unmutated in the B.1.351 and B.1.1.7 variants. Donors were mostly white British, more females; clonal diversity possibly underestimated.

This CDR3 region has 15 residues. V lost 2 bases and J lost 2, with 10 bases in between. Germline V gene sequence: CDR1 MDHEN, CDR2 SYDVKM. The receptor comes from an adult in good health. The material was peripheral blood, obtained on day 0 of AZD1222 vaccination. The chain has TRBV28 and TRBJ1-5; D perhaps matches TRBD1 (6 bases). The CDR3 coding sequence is TGTGCCAGCAGTTTAAGGACAGCTGGCAATCAGCCCCAGCATTTT. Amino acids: CASSLRTAGNQPQHF.